A single sample is the source of the 12 T cell receptor beta chains below, sequenced in a study of shared clonotypes between healthy human individuals. Measured with immunoSEQ multiplex PCR; TCRdb has only the in-frame clones, and not every one. The data show around 2.3 million clones, 95% seen once. The sample consisted of naive CD4+ T cells sorted from blood. The subset here: CD45RA+ positively selected. These TCRs come from a man aged 18 to 35 in good health.

V gene TRBV7-9 combines with J gene TRBJ2-7; tentatively, D is TRBD1 or TRBD2 (5 bases each). CDR1 SEHNR and CDR2 FQNEAQ come from the germline V gene (reference sequence). This CDR3 is 14 amino acids long. Trimming took 5 bases from V and 4 from J, leaving 15 bases between them. This CDR3 reads CASSRGDGAYEQYF. CDR3 DNA sequence: TGTGCCAGCAGCAGAGGGGACGGCGCTTACGAGCAGTACTTC.

The chain has TRBV5-1 and TRBJ1-5; TRBD1 is a possible D gene (6 bases). Germline CDR1 SGHRS, CDR2 YFSETQ. The CDR3 length is 14 residues. V was clipped by 0 bases and J by 6 bases, with 10 bases between them. For the CDR3, the DNA is TGCGCCAGCAGCTTGGAGGGGGATGGTCAGCCCCAGCATTTT. Its protein is CASSLEGDGQPQHF. Variable domain in full (rest from reference TRBV5-1 and TRBJ1-5): KAGVTQTPRYLIKTRGQQVTLSCSPISGHRSVSWYQQTPGQGLQFLFEYFSETQRNKGNFPGRFSGRQFSNSRSEMNVSTLELGDSALYLCASSLEGDGQPQHFGDGTRLSIL.

The chain couples TRBV30 to TRBJ2-7; unclear D gene. CDR1 and CDR2 (germline): GTSNPN, SVGIG (reference sequence). V was cut by 3 bases and J by 3 bases, with 18 bases left in between. The CDR3 totals 15 residues. This CDR3 reads CAWSGPKGNLYEQYF. The CDR3 DNA is TGTGCCTGGAGCGGCCCGAAGGGAAACCTCTACGAGCAGTACTTC.

This clone has a single count. The chain recombines TRBV10-2 with TRBJ1-1; D not certain. The CDR3 is 13 residues long. V was trimmed by 7 bases and J by 0 bases, leaving 9 bases between them. From germline, CDR1 is WSHSY and CDR2 SAAADI. CDR3 region: CASNRHMNTEAFF. As DNA, the CDR3 is TGCGCCAGCAATAGACATATGAACACTGAAGCTTTCTTT.

The rearrangement links TRBV2 to TRBJ1-1; TRBD1 aligns across 8 bases. Per germline, CDR1 SNHLY and CDR2 FYNNEI. The V and J ends lost 6 bases and 5 bases, in that order; junction bases with no gene match: 11. This CDR3 is built from 15 residues. CDR3 protein: CASSFEWTGQTEAFF. For the CDR3, the DNA is TGTGCCAGCAGCTTTGAATGGACAGGGCAGACTGAAGCTTTCTTT.

To note about this clone: Other nucleotide sequences in the sample specify the same CDR3. The chain employs TRBV6-5 and TRBJ2-7; unclear D gene. This CDR3 is 11 amino acids long. The germline V gene has CDR1 MNHEY and CDR2 SVGAGI. Trimming pared 5 bases from V and 1 base from J, leaving 3 bases between. The CDR3 reads CASSTSYEQYF. As DNA, the CDR3 is TGTGCCAGCAGTACGTCCTACGAGCAGTACTTC.

This clone was seen a single time. Other DNA sequences within the sample encode an identical CDR3. J is TRBJ2-5 and V is TRBV7-2; no reliable D call. This CDR3 contains 13 residues. Trimming left V 1 base short and J 3 bases short, with 6 bases between. Germline V gives CDR1 SGHTA, CDR2 FQGNSA. The CDR3 sequence: CASSLGQKETQYF. In DNA, the CDR3 is TGTGCCAGCAGCTTAGGCCAAAAAGAGACCCAGTACTTC.

This clone was detected once. This chain connects TRBV2 to TRBJ1-2, with D maybe TRBD1 (6 bases). This CDR3 is built from 11 residues. Germline V gives CDR1 SNHLY, CDR2 FYNNEI. Trimming took off 6 bases at V and 5 bases at J, with 7 bases between the two ends. CDR3 in DNA: TGTGCCAGCAGCCAGGGGTATGGCTACACCTTC. Translation: CASSQGYGYTF.

The chain employs TRBV4-3 and TRBJ2-1; unclear D gene. CDR3 length: 15 residues. Per germline, CDR1 LGHNA and CDR2 YSLEER. V was pared by 0 bases and J by 3 bases, with 9 bases between. The chain's CDR3 is CASSQEAASYNEQFF. For the CDR3, the DNA is TGCGCCAGCAGCCAAGAGGCGGCGAGCTACAATGAGCAGTTCTTC.

The chain has TRBV30 and TRBJ1-2, with D tentatively TRBD1 (5 bases). Germline lookup yields CDR1 GTSNPN and CDR2 SVGIG (reference sequence). Trimming pared 4 bases from V and 2 bases from J, leaving 14 bases between. CDR3 length equals 14 residues. The CDR3: CAWKDSVRNYGYTF. CDR3 DNA sequence: TGTGCCTGGAAAGACAGTGTTAGGAACTATGGCTACACCTTC.

This clone has only one observation. V usage is TRBV27 and J usage is TRBJ2-1; D perhaps matches TRBD2 (8 bases). This CDR3 is 15 amino acids long. The V gene's germline CDR1 is MNHEY and CDR2 SMNVEV (reference sequence). The V gene lost 8 bases and the J gene lost 7 bases, with 21 bases spanning the gap. The CDR3 DNA is TGTGCCAGCGGACCGGGACTAGGGGGCTTGAATGAGCAGTTCTTC. Its translation is CASGPGLGGLNEQFF.

The rearrangement joins TRBV7-8 to TRBJ2-5, with no clear D. V lost 1 base and J 1 base, leaving 7 bases between the germline ends. The germline V gene has CDR1 SGHVS and CDR2 FQNEAQ. CDR3 length: 14 residues. The CDR3 coding sequence is TGTGCCAGCAGCTTAGTGTCGGGCCAAGAGACCCAGTACTTC. It encodes CASSLVSGQETQYF.